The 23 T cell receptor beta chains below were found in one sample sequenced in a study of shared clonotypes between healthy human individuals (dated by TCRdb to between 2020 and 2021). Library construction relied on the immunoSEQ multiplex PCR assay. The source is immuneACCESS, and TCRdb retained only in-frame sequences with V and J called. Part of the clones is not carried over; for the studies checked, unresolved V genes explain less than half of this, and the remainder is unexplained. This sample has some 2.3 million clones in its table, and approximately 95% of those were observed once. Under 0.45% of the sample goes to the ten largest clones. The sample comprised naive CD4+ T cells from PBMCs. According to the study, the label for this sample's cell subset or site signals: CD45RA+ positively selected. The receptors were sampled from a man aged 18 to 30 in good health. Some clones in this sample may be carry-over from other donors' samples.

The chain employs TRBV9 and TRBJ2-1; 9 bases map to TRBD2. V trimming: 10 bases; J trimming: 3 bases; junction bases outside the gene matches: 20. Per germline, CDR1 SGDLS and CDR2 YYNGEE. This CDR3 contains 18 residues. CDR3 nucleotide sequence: TGTGCCTGCTCTCTCCCCGGAGCTAGCGGGACCATCTACAATGAGCAGTTCTTC. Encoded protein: CACSLPGASGTIYNEQFF.

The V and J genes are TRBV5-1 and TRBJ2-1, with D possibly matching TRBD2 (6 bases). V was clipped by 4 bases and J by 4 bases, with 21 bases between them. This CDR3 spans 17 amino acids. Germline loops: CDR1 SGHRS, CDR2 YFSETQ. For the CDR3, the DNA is TGCGCCAGCAGCCCGCATGTAGCCGGGAGAGTATACAATGAGCAGTTCTTC. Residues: CASSPHVAGRVYNEQFF.

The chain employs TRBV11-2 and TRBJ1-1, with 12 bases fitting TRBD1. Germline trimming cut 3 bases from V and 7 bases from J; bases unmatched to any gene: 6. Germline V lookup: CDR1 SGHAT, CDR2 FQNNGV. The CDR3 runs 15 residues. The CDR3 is CASSFRDRGRGEAFF. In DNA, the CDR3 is TGTGCCAGCAGCTTCCGGGACAGGGGGCGAGGTGAAGCTTTCTTT.

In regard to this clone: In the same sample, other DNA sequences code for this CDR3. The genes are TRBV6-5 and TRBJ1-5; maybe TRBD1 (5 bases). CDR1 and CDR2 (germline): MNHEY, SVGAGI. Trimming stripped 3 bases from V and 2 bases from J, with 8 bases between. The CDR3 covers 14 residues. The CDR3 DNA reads TGTGCCAGCAGTTATAGGGACGGCAATCAGCCCCAGCATTTT. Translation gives CASSYRDGNQPQHF.

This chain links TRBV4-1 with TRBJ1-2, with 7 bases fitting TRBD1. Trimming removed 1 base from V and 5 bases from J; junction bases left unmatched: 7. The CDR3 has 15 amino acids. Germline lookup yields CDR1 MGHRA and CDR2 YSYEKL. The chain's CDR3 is CASSQGLDRVYGYTF. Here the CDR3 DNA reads TGCGCCAGCAGCCAAGGCCTAGACAGGGTTTATGGCTACACCTTC.

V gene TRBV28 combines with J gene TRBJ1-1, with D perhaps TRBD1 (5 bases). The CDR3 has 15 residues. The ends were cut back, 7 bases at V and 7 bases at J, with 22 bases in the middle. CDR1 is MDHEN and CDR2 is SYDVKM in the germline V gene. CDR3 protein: CASTTPDPGALEAFF. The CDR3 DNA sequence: TGTGCCAGCACCACCCCCGACCCCGGGGCGCTTGAAGCTTTCTTT. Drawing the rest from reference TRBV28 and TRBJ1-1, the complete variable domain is DVKVTQSSRYLVKRTGEKVFLECVQDMDHENMFWYRQDPGLGLRLIYFSYDVKMKEKGDIPEGYSVSREKKERFSLILESASTNQTSMYLCASTTPDPGALEAFFGQGTRLTVV.

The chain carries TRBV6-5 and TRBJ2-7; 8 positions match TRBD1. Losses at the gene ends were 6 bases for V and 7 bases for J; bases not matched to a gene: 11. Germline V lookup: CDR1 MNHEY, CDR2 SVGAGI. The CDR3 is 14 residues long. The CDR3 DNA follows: TGTGCCAGCAGCAACGACAGGGGAGTGTGGGAGCAGTACTTC. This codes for CASSNDRGVWEQYF.

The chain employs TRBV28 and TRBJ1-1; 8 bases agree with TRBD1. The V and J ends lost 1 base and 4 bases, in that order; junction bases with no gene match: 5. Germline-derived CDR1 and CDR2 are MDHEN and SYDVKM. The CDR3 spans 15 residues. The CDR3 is CASSLSGGVGTEAFF. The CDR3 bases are TGTGCCAGCAGTTTATCAGGGGGCGTAGGCACTGAAGCTTTCTTT.

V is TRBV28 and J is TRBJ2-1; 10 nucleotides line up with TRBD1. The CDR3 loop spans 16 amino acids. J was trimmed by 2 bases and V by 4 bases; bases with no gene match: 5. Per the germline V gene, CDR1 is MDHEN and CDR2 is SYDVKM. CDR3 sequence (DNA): TGTGCCAGCAGTTGGACCGGGACAGGGGCCTACAATGAGCAGTTCTTC. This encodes CASSWTGTGAYNEQFF.

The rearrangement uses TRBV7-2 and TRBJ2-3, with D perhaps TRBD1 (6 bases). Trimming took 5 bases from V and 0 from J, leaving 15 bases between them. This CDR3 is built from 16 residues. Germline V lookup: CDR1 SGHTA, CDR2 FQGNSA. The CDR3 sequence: CASSLDRQASTDTQYF. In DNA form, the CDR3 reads TGTGCCAGCAGCCTCGATCGACAGGCCAGCACAGATACGCAGTATTTT.

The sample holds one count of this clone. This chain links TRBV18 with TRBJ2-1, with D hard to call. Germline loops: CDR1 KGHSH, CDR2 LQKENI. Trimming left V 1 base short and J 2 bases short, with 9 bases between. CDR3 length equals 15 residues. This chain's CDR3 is CASSPRPPTYNEQFF. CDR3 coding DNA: TGTGCCAGCTCACCACGCCCTCCGACCTACAATGAGCAGTTCTTC. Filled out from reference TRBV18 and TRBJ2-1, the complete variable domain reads NAGVMQNPRHLVRRRGQEARLRCSPMKGHSHVYWYRQLPEEGLKFMVYLQKENIIDESGMPKERFSAEFPKEGPSILRIQQVVRGDSAAYFCASSPRPPTYNEQFFGPGTRLTVL.

CDR3: CASSTRTGQETQYF. CDR3 DNA: TGTGCCAGCAGCACCCGGACAGGGCAAGAGACCCAGTACTTC. The V call is TRBV9, the J call TRBJ2-5; 8 nucleotides align to TRBD1. The CDR3 extends over 14 amino acids. Unmatched junction bases numbered 4, after V lost 4 bases and J lost 2 bases. Germline V gene sequence: CDR1 SGDLS, CDR2 YYNGEE.

The CDR3: CASSASGSRTGELFF. CDR3 nucleotides: TGTGCCAGCAGTGCTAGCGGGAGTCGGACCGGGGAGCTGTTTTTT. V gene TRBV28 combines with J gene TRBJ2-2; 10 positions match TRBD2. The germline gives CDR1 MDHEN, CDR2 SYDVKM. The CDR3 sequence is 15 residues long. Trimming at V came to 5 bases and at J to 5 bases, leaving 5 bases not matched to a gene. The full variable domain, rest sourced from reference TRBV28 and TRBJ2-2, is DVKVTQSSRYLVKRTGEKVFLECVQDMDHENMFWYRQDPGLGLRLIYFSYDVKMKEKGDIPEGYSVSREKKERFSLILESASTNQTSMYLCASSASGSRTGELFFGEGSRLTVL.

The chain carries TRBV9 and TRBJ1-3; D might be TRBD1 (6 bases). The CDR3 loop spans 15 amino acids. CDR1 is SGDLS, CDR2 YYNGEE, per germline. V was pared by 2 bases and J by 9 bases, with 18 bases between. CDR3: CASSVGNREISTIYF. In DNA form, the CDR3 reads TGTGCCAGCAGCGTCGGGAACAGGGAGATTAGCACCATATATTTT.

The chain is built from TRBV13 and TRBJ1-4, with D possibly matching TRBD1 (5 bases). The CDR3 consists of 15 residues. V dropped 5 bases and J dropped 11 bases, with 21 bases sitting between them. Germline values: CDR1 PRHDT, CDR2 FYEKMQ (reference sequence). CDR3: CASSRGTDVGGKLFF. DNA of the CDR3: TGTGCCAGCAGCAGAGGGACGGACGTCGGGGGGAAACTGTTTTTT.

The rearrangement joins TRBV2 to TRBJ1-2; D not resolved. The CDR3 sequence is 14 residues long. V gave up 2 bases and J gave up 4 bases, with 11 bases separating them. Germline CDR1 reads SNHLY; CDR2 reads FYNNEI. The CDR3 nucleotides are TGTGCCAGCAGTGAACGGAGTTTCAGCTATGGCTACACCTTC. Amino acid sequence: CASSERSFSYGYTF.

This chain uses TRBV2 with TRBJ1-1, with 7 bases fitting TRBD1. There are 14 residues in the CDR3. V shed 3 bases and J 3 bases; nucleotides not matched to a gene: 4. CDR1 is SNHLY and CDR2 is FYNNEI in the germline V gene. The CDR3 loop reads CASSDYRGYTEAFF. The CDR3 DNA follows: TGTGCCAGCAGTGACTACAGGGGTTACACTGAAGCTTTCTTT.

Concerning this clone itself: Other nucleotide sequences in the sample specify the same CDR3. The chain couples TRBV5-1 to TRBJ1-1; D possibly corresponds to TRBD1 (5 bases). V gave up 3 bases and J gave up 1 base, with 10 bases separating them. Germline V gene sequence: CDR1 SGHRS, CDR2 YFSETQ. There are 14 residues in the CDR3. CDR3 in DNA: TGCGCCAGCAGCTGGGGGACGGGGAACACTGAAGCTTTCTTT. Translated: CASSWGTGNTEAFF.

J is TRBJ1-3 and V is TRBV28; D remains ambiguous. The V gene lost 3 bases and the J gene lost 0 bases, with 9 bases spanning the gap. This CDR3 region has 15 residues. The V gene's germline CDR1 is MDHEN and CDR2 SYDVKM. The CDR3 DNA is TGTGCCAGCAGTTTTAGGTGGAGCTCTGGAAACACCATATATTTT. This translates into CASSFRWSSGNTIYF.

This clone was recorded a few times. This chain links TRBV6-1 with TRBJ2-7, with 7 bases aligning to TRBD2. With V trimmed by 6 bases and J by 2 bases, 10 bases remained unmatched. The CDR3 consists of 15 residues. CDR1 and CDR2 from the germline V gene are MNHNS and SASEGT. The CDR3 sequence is CASRGVGGPTYEQYF. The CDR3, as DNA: TGTGCCAGCAGGGGAGTGGGAGGGCCTACCTACGAGCAGTACTTC.

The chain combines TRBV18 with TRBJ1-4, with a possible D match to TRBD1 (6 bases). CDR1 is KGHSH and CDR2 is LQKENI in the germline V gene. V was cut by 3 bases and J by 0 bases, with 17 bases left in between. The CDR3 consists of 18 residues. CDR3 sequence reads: CASSPFAKGGATNEKLFF. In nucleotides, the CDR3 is TGTGCCAGCTCACCTTTCGCAAAGGGGGGTGCAACTAATGAAAAACTGTTTTTT.

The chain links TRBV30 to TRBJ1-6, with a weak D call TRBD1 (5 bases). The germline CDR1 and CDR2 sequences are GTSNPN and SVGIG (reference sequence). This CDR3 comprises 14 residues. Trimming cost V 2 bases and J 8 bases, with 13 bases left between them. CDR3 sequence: CAWSQGWGDSPLHF. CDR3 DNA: TGTGCCTGGAGTCAGGGATGGGGAGATTCACCCCTCCACTTT.

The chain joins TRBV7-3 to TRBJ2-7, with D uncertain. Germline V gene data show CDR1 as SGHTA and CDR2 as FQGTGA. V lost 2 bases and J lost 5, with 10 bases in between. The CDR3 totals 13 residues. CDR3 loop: CASSLGTLDEQYF. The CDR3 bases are TGTGCCAGCAGCTTAGGAACCCTGGACGAGCAGTACTTC.